These T cell receptor beta chains were read from a single sample in a study of blood T cell repertoires in COVID-19. Clones were sequenced by immunoSEQ multiplex PCR, and TCRdb holds only the in-frame ones, with some missing. The data show about 300,000 clones, around 84% seen once. Input material: PBMCs or T cells enriched from blood (not recorded which). Receptors originate from a woman between 18 and 29 years old who had recovered from COVID-19. The CDR3 runs from the conserved cysteine through the conserved F or W.

V gene: TRBV5-5; CDR3 protein: CASSPTLTSGAYNEQFF
V gene: TRBV7-9; CDR3 protein: CASSPDRSSNQPQHF
V gene: TRBV9; CDR3 protein: CASSVLADRSYEQYF
V gene: TRBV7-8; CDR3 protein: CASSLAGQGADGYTF
V gene: TRBV11-3; CDR3 protein: CASSSRFEGGPGTDTQYF
V gene: TRBV23-1; CDR3 protein: CASSPQQGGVYPYATNEKLFF
V gene: TRBV7-2; CDR3 protein: CASSTRLAGVLADTQYF
V gene: TRBV27; CDR3 protein: CASSYRTGARTDTQYF
V gene: TRBV6-5; CDR3 protein: CASSPRTDTEAFF
V gene: TRBV5-1; CDR3 protein: CASSYRESYGYTF
V gene: TRBV19; CDR3 protein: CASSPGWVTDTQYF
V gene: TRBV5-1; CDR3 protein: CASSLAGGGHNEKLFF
V gene: TRBV24-1; CDR3 protein: CATSEPTGYQPQHF
V gene: TRBV6-2/TRBV6-3; CDR3 protein: CASSWSTGGKDTEAFF
V gene: TRBV28; CDR3 protein: CASSANPGTGSYEQYF
V gene: TRBV10-1; CDR3 protein: CASSAGQGLGYTF
V gene: TRBV3-1/TRBV3-2; CDR3 protein: CASSQARSGGSYNEQFF
V gene: TRBV6-6; CDR3 protein: CASRGTQGAGEEQYF
V gene: TRBV6-4; CDR3 protein: CASSEETGSGANVLTF
V gene: TRBV19; CDR3 protein: CASSIAWRRSGNTIYF
V gene: TRBV5-1; CDR3 protein: CASSLDRTGTYEQYF
V gene: TRBV30; CDR3 protein: CASATTATNEKLFF
V gene: TRBV5-6; CDR3 protein: CASSKLREYNSPLHF
V gene: TRBV24-1; CDR3 protein: CATSDSRGGKNIQYF
V gene: TRBV6-1; CDR3 protein: CASSEQVFGAAFF
V gene: TRBV2; CDR3 protein: CASTGERDQPQHF
V gene: TRBV2; CDR3 protein: CASRSLTGGATEAFF
V gene: TRBV10-1; CDR3 protein: CASSATGKNTEAFF
V gene: TRBV11-2; CDR3 protein: CASSPRGVQETQYF
V gene: TRBV18; CDR3 protein: CASSPPAGGQYF
V gene: TRBV24-1; CDR3 protein: CATSVWDTIPSAEAFF
V gene: TRBV9; CDR3 protein: CASTPLRATEAFF
V gene: TRBV24-1; CDR3 protein: CATSEATGRFTEAFF
V gene: TRBV12-3/TRBV12-4; CDR3 protein: CASSFVTGTLHF
V gene: TRBV2; CDR3 protein: CASRAGTAVHFF
V gene: TRBV3-1/TRBV3-2; CDR3 protein: CASSPGTSGNNEQFF
V gene: TRBV3-1/TRBV3-2; CDR3 protein: CASSRTSGGADEQFF
V gene: TRBV28; CDR3 protein: CASRGTVRDNEQFF
V gene: TRBV19; CDR3 protein: CASSIQEGQPQHF
V gene: TRBV5-4; CDR3 protein: CASSGQDYGYTF
V gene: TRBV29-1; CDR3 protein: CSVVGAAEAFF
V gene: TRBV5-1; CDR3 protein: CASSLGNNNYGYTF
V gene: TRBV5-1; CDR3 protein: CASRTGLAGETQYF
V gene: TRBV29-1; CDR3 protein: CSVDSGQGSYEQYF